The entry that follows covers one TCR beta chain sequence. V lost 9 bases and J 5 bases, leaving 17 bases between the germline ends. Germline loops: CDR1 SNHLY, CDR2 FYNNEI. There are 13 residues in the CDR3. This sample is drawn from a study of T cell changes during pregnancy in multiple sclerosis. TCRdb's table, derived via immunoSEQ multiplex PCR, lists solely in-frame clones and lacks some. The table includes 42,000 or so clones, around 90% detected once. The sample in question was CD8+ T cells from peripheral blood mononuclear cells, obtained in the first trimester of pregnancy. This TCR was recovered from a female donor with multiple sclerosis, enrolled in a pregnancy study. The chain employs TRBV2 and TRBJ2-7; tentatively, D is TRBD2 (7 bases). The DNA for the CDR3 is TGTGCCAGTTCGAGCGGGACAAGTGACGAGCAGTACTTC. This encodes CASSSGTSDEQYF.